Following are 16 T cell receptor beta chains from one sample sequenced in a study of response to subunit inactivated influenza vaccine. TCRdb redid the calling of the RT-PCR reads with MiXCR, one entry per CDR3 protein. In the table there are roughly 190,000 distinct CDR3 sequences, less than 15% of which are singletons. This same sample was also taken into another study, of T cells expressing NK-cell markers. According to that study: 5'RACE template switching built TCR beta cDNA with unique molecular identifiers.

The material was CD8+ T cells sorted from PBMCs, obtained 11 to 12 days after vaccination. These receptors were obtained from a man aged 45 to 65 who received an inactivated influenza vaccine.

This clonotype occurred a few times. The chain has TRBV7-9 and TRBJ2-1, with a possible D match to TRBD1 (6 bases). The CDR3 covers 12 residues. V lost 4 bases to trimming and J lost 7 bases, with 8 bases between them. Germline-derived CDR1 and CDR2 are SEHNR and FQNEAQ (reference sequence). The CDR3 region has the DNA TGTGCCAGCAGCTCGGGACATAATGAGCAGTTCTTC. This sequence encodes CASSSGHNEQFF. The variable domain in full, completed from reference TRBV7-9 and TRBJ2-1, reads DTGVSQNPRHKITKRGQNVTFRCDPISEHNRLYWYRQTLGQGPEFLTYFQNEAQLEKSRLLSDRFSAERPKGSFSTLEIQRTEQGDSAMYLCASSSGHNEQFFGPGTRLTVL.

The V call is TRBV4-3, the J call TRBJ1-1, with 7 bases aligning to TRBD1. J gave up 5 bases and V 3 bases, and 6 bases lay outside the gene matches. This CDR3 contains 14 residues. CDR1 is LGHNA, CDR2 YSLEER, per germline. In DNA, the CDR3 is TGCGCCAGCAGCCAGGACACAGGGGTAACTGAAGCTTTCTTT. It translates to CASSQDTGVTEAFF.

This clonotype was detected a few times. This chain connects TRBV27 to TRBJ2-1; TRBD2 agrees at 7 bases. CDR3 size: 17 residues. The ends lost 1 base at V and 0 bases at J; junction bases unmatched: 6. Per germline, CDR1 MNHEY and CDR2 SMNVEV (reference sequence). DNA for the CDR3: TGTGCCAGCAGTTTATTAGGGACTACACCCTCCTACAATGAGCAGTTCTTC. Protein product: CASSLLGTTPSYNEQFF.

The chain has TRBV20-1 and TRBJ2-7, with TRBD1 matching over 10 bases. The CDR3 extends over 13 amino acids. CDR1 is DFQATT and CDR2 is SNEGSKA in the germline V gene (reference sequence). With 6 bases clipped from V and 4 bases from J, the junction kept 6 bases outside the gene matches. The CDR3 region has the DNA TGCAGTGCCCCGGGACAGGGGATATACGAGCAGTACTTC. It translates to CSAPGQGIYEQYF.

This clonotype has a handful of counts. The chain uses TRBV13 and TRBJ2-5, with D possibly being TRBD1 (6 bases). Germline V lookup: CDR1 PRHDT, CDR2 FYEKMQ (reference sequence). V was cut by 0 bases and J by 3 bases, with 14 bases left in between. CDR3 length: 16 amino acids. The CDR3 region is CASSLGLGDTEETQYF. In DNA, the CDR3 is TGTGCCAGCAGCTTAGGCCTGGGGGACACCGAAGAGACCCAGTACTTC.

Here the CDR3 DNA reads TGTGCCAGCAGTTTTGCCAGCATGAACACTGAAGCTTTCTTT. It specifies CASSFASMNTEAFF. The J gene is TRBJ1-1, the V gene TRBV12-3 or TRBV12-4; D gene unclear. Trimming took off 3 bases at V and 0 bases at J, with 8 bases between the two ends. This CDR3 comprises 14 residues.

The chain carries TRBV4-2 and TRBJ2-5, with D possibly matching TRBD2 (6 bases). This CDR3 is built from 15 residues. V shed 0 bases and J shed 1 base, with 9 bases lying between them. The germline gives CDR1 LGHNA, CDR2 YNFKEQ. DNA of the CDR3: TGTGCCAGCAGCCAAGAATGGGACTTCCAAGAGACCCAGTACTTC. Translation: CASSQEWDFQETQYF.

This clonotype was found a few times. The chain uses TRBV5-1 and TRBJ2-1; TRBD2 matches at 12 bases. Trimming cost V 2 bases and J 6 bases; bases outside gene matches: 3. This CDR3 spans 15 amino acids. Germline lookup yields CDR1 SGHRS and CDR2 YFSETQ. CDR3 protein: CASSLSSGGANEQFF. The DNA for the CDR3 is TGCGCCAGCAGCTTATCTAGCGGGGGGGCCAATGAGCAGTTCTTC.

V gene TRBV7-9 combines with J gene TRBJ1-1; 11 bases are a match to TRBD1. The CDR3 sequence is 15 residues long. From germline, CDR1 is SEHNR and CDR2 FQNEAQ (reference sequence). The V segment lost 2 bases and the J segment 4 bases; nucleotides outside the gene matches: 3. CDR3 protein: CASSLWDRGSTEAFF. CDR3 DNA sequence: TGTGCCAGCAGCTTATGGGACAGGGGGAGCACTGAAGCTTTCTTT.

A few counts support this clonotype. The chain employs TRBV5-1 and TRBJ1-1; TRBD1 is a possible D gene (6 bases). The CDR3 is 13 amino acids. Trimming left V 3 bases short and J 4 bases short, with 10 bases between. CDR1 and CDR2 from the germline V gene are SGHRS and YFSETQ. The CDR3 sequence: CASSSGQFTEAFF. CDR3 DNA: TGCGCCAGCAGCTCAGGACAGTTCACTGAAGCTTTCTTT.

This clonotype came up a few times. The J gene is TRBJ1-1, the V gene TRBV4-3; D may be TRBD1 (5 bases). This CDR3 contains 16 residues. Germline V gene data show CDR1 as LGHNA and CDR2 as YSLEER. Trimming removed 0 bases at V and 0 bases at J, with 11 bases between. CDR3 protein: CASSQDLGVMNTEAFF. As DNA, the CDR3 is TGCGCCAGCAGCCAAGACCTGGGGGTTATGAACACTGAAGCTTTCTTT.

This clonotype was recorded only once. The V call is TRBV30, the J call TRBJ1-1; no definite D call. Trimming took 3 bases from V and 3 from J, leaving 8 bases between them. The CDR3 runs to 12 residues. Germline V lookup: CDR1 GTSNPN, CDR2 SVGIG (reference sequence). This CDR3 is CAWSSWDTEAFF. The CDR3 DNA reads TGTGCCTGGAGCTCATGGGACACTGAAGCTTTCTTT.

This clonotype has just a few counts. The rearrangement joins TRBV27 to TRBJ2-1, with D perhaps matching TRBD1 (6 bases). CDR3 size: 17 residues. Per germline, CDR1 MNHEY and CDR2 SMNVEV (reference sequence). V lost 8 bases, J lost 3 bases, and 23 bases lay in between. The CDR3 DNA sequence: TGTGCCAGCCACTCGCCCCGGGCAGGGGCAATCTACAATGAGCAGTTCTTC. The encoded protein is CASHSPRAGAIYNEQFF.

This clonotype was found a few times. The genes are TRBV27 and TRBJ2-7; D not certain. V shed 2 bases and J shed 0 bases, with 5 bases lying between them. CDR1 is MNHEY and CDR2 is SMNVEV in the germline V gene (reference sequence). The CDR3 is 13 residues long. The CDR3 sequence is CASSLTLSYEQYF. The CDR3 DNA sequence: TGTGCCAGCAGTTTAACGCTCTCCTACGAGCAGTACTTC.

J is TRBJ1-1 and V is TRBV6-2 or TRBV6-3; the D is unclear. V dropped 0 bases and J dropped 8 bases, with 13 bases sitting between them. Germline CDR1 is MNHEY and CDR2 is SVGEGT. The CDR3 covers 14 residues. The CDR3 region has the DNA TGTGCCAGCAGTTACTCGTTATATGGTAACGAAGCTTTCTTT. It translates to CASSYSLYGNEAFF.

This clonotype was counted between two and nine times. This rearrangement joins TRBV19 to TRBJ2-1, with 8 positions matching TRBD2. V was clipped by 3 bases and J by 5 bases; unmatched bases: 6. The CDR3 has 15 amino acids. CDR1 LNHDA and CDR2 SQIVND come from the germline V gene (reference sequence). CDR3 DNA sequence: TGTGCCAGTAGTATCGACGGGGGGGTCCACAATGAGCAGTTCTTC. Translating gives CASSIDGGVHNEQFF.